Shown below are 30 T cell receptor beta chains from a single sample sequenced in a study of CD8+ T cells in alopecia areata. RNA, once extracted, was reverse transcribed into cDNA for use as the sequencing template. This table comes from immunoSEQ multiplex PCR, and its TCRdb copy is limited to in-frame clones, with some not included. The data hold about 200,000 clones, with 50% to 60% observed a single time. Treatment given: oral pan-JAK inhibitor, 5-10 mg twice daily. Sequencing used CD4+ T cells sorted from blood, obtained at week 4, from a patient treated with tofacitinib. These receptors came from a human donor with alopecia areata.

The J gene is TRBJ1-2, the V gene TRBV30; 8 positions match TRBD1. V lost 6 bases, J lost 4 bases, and 4 bases stayed unmatched. The CDR3 covers 12 residues. CDR1 and CDR2 (germline): GTSNPN, SVGIG (reference sequence). The CDR3 is CACEDRGYGYTF. The DNA for the CDR3 is TGTGCCTGCGAAGACAGGGGCTATGGCTACACCTTC.

This rearrangement joins TRBV2 to TRBJ1-2; D unclear. The V gene's germline CDR1 is SNHLY and CDR2 FYNNEI. Trimming stripped 6 bases from V and 1 base from J, with 9 bases between. The CDR3 runs 13 residues. The CDR3 bases are TGTGCCAGCAGCCGGACCGATAACTATGGCTACACCTTC. This translates into CASSRTDNYGYTF.

CDR3 region: CSVTTLLSNYGYTF. The CDR3 DNA is TGCAGCGTTACGACTCTCCTCTCTAACTATGGCTACACCTTC. This sequence joins TRBV29-1 and TRBJ1-2; D is unresolved. CDR3 size: 14 residues. The V gene lost 5 bases and the J gene lost 0 bases, with 13 bases spanning the gap. Germline V gives CDR1 SQVTM, CDR2 ANQGSEA.

V usage is TRBV10-3 and J usage is TRBJ1-2; a possible D gene is TRBD1 (5 bases). The length of the CDR3 is 11 residues. V was cut by 10 bases and J by 4 bases, with 10 bases left in between. Per germline, CDR1 ENHRY and CDR2 SYGVKD. CDR3 in amino acids: CASSGSYGYTF. In DNA form, the CDR3 reads TGTGCCAGCTCAGGGAGCTATGGCTACACCTTC.

This sequence joins TRBV29-1 and TRBJ1-2; weak D call: TRBD1 (5 bases). V dropped 6 bases and J dropped 8 bases, with 22 bases sitting between them. The germline CDR1 and CDR2 sequences are SQVTM and ANQGSEA. This CDR3 has 14 amino acids. CDR3 bases: TGCAGCGTCTTACCGGGACCACAATCATGGGGCTACACCTTC. Residues: CSVLPGPQSWGYTF.

This clone was recorded a few times. The chain is built from TRBV30 and TRBJ2-7; a weak D match, TRBD1 (5 bases). CDR1 GTSNPN and CDR2 SVGIG come from the germline V gene (reference sequence). Trimming pared 3 bases from V and 0 bases from J, leaving 9 bases between. This CDR3 spans 13 amino acids. The CDR3 sequence: CAWSEGASYEQYF. CDR3 sequence (DNA): TGTGCCTGGAGCGAAGGGGCCTCCTACGAGCAGTACTTC.

The V and J genes are TRBV5-1 and TRBJ1-6, with 9 bases lining up with TRBD1. Germline CDR1 is SGHRS and CDR2 is YFSETQ. V was clipped by 4 bases and J by 9 bases; unmatched bases: 8. The CDR3 runs to 15 residues. CDR3 residues: CASSLGQGTSSPLHF. The CDR3 DNA reads as TGCGCCAGCAGCCTGGGACAGGGAACGAGTTCACCCCTCCACTTT.

The rearrangement links TRBV2 to TRBJ2-7; TRBD1 is a possible D gene (6 bases). This CDR3 contains 14 residues. With 7 bases removed from V and 0 bases from J, the gap between germline ends came to 13 bases. CDR1 SNHLY and CDR2 FYNNEI come from the germline V gene. CDR3 bases: TGTGCCAGCAATAAGGACAGTACCTCCTACGAGCAGTACTTC. Translation: CASNKDSTSYEQYF.

This chain links TRBV19 with TRBJ1-5; D ambiguous. The CDR3 consists of 15 residues. The germline V gene encodes CDR1 LNHDA and CDR2 SQIVND (reference sequence). V gave up 3 bases and J gave up 0 bases, with 9 bases separating them. CDR3 sequence reads: CASSMWQVSNQPQHF. The DNA of the CDR3 is TGTGCCAGTAGTATGTGGCAGGTTAGCAATCAGCCCCAGCATTTT. Based on the CDR3 plus reference TRBV19 and TRBJ1-5, the full variable domain is DGGITQSPKYLFRKEGQNVTLSCEQNLNHDAMYWYRQDPGQGLRLIYYSQIVNDFQKGDIAEGYSVSREKKESFPLTVTSAQKNPTAFYLCASSMWQVSNQPQHFGDGTRLSIL.

The chain couples TRBV13 to TRBJ2-7, with a possible D match to TRBD1 (5 bases). The CDR3 length is 16 residues. From germline, CDR1 is PRHDT and CDR2 FYEKMQ (reference sequence). The germline V and J ends were trimmed by 1 base and 5 bases, with 18 bases remaining between them. In DNA, the CDR3 is TGTGCCAGCAGCTTAGCCGTTGGACATCGACCCAACGAGCAGTACTTC. This codes for CASSLAVGHRPNEQYF.

CDR3 residues: CASSQIGRLAGTQETQYF. The CDR3 DNA follows: TGCGCCAGCAGCCAGATAGGGAGACTAGCGGGGACTCAAGAGACCCAGTACTTC. The chain has TRBV4-1 and TRBJ2-5; 11 bases agree with TRBD2. The CDR3 sequence is 18 residues long. CDR1 and CDR2 from the germline V gene are MGHRA and YSYEKL. The trim removed 3 bases at V and 2 bases at J, leaving 11 bases unmatched.

CDR3 coding DNA: TGTGCCAGCAGTTTAAATCTTGTCTACGAGCAGTACTTC. Protein: CASSLNLVYEQYF. The chain combines TRBV28 with TRBJ2-7, with unresolved D. The length of the CDR3 is 13 residues. CDR1 is MDHEN and CDR2 is SYDVKM in the germline V gene. V shed 2 bases and J shed 3 bases, with 8 bases lying between them.

The chain joins TRBV27 to TRBJ1-5; D is unresolved. This CDR3 is 15 amino acids long. Per germline, CDR1 MNHEY and CDR2 SMNVEV (reference sequence). V was trimmed by 5 bases and J by 1 base, leaving 12 bases between them. DNA of the CDR3: TGTGCCAGCAGTGCGGGGTTATCAAGCAATCAGCCCCAGCATTTT. It specifies CASSAGLSSNQPQHF.

The chain employs TRBV5-1 and TRBJ2-2; the D gene could be TRBD1 or TRBD2 (5 bases each). The ends were cut back, 5 bases at V and 7 bases at J, with 18 bases in the middle. CDR1 and CDR2 (germline): SGHRS, YFSETQ. This CDR3 comprises 15 residues. The CDR3 region is CASSPAGSLGGELFF. The CDR3 DNA follows: TGCGCCAGCAGTCCGGCAGGGAGTCTCGGCGGGGAGCTGTTTTTT.

At least ten counts were recorded for this clone. The chain is built from TRBV9 and TRBJ1-2, with D uncertain. There are 12 residues in the CDR3. V was trimmed by 4 bases and J by 7 bases, leaving 11 bases between them. Germline CDR1 SGDLS, CDR2 YYNGEE. The CDR3 nucleotides read TGTGCCAGCAGCCCAGAAGAAGTTGGCTACACCTTC. Its translation: CASSPEEVGYTF.

The CDR3 protein is CAWSEGVGYEQYF. The CDR3 DNA sequence: TGTGCCTGGAGTGAGGGGGTTGGCTACGAGCAGTACTTC. This chain uses TRBV30 with TRBJ2-7; a weak D match, TRBD1 (6 bases). The CDR3 is 13 amino acids. V lost 1 base, J lost 3 bases, and 10 bases lay in between. CDR1 and CDR2 from the germline V gene are GTSNPN and SVGIG (reference sequence).

The chain joins TRBV7-2 to TRBJ2-5; D possibly uses TRBD1 or TRBD2 (6 bases each). The CDR3 spans 14 residues. Germline lookup yields CDR1 SGHTA and CDR2 FQGNSA. Deletions cut 5 bases from V and 5 bases from J, with 15 bases between. CDR3 region: CASSPLGGGETQYF. The CDR3 DNA reads TGTGCCAGCAGCCCACTCGGGGGCGGGGAGACCCAGTACTTC.

The chain couples TRBV30 to TRBJ2-5, with no clear D. The V gene lost 2 bases and the J gene lost 1 base, with 8 bases spanning the gap. There are 13 residues in the CDR3. Germline-derived CDR1 and CDR2 are GTSNPN and SVGIG (reference sequence). In DNA form, the CDR3 reads TGTGCCTGGAGTCCGTTAGCCCAAGAGACCCAGTACTTC. Its protein is CAWSPLAQETQYF.

The chain is built from TRBV29-1 and TRBJ2-3; TRBD1 might be the D (6 bases). In germline, CDR1 is SQVTM, CDR2 ANQGSEA. This CDR3 has 13 residues. The V end was cut by 1 base, the J end by 2 bases, with 7 bases between. The CDR3: CSVEGQDTDTQYF. The CDR3 DNA is TGCAGCGTTGAAGGACAGGACACAGATACGCAGTATTTT.

Here the CDR3 reads CAWRRDRNTEAFF. The CDR3 nucleotides read TGTGCCTGGAGGAGGGACAGGAACACTGAAGCTTTCTTT. The V and J genes are TRBV30 and TRBJ1-1; the match to TRBD1 covers 7 bases. The CDR3 sequence is 13 residues long. The germline V gene encodes CDR1 GTSNPN and CDR2 SVGIG (reference sequence). The V and J ends lost 3 bases and 1 base, in that order; junction bases with no gene match: 2.

The chain employs TRBV5-4 and TRBJ2-3, with 9 bases lining up with TRBD2. V was pared by 1 base and J by 5 bases, with 8 bases of the junction left unmatched. CDR1 and CDR2 from the germline V gene are SGHNT and YYREEE (reference sequence). This CDR3 contains 16 residues. As DNA, the CDR3 is TGTGCCAGCAGCTTGTCAGCGGGGGGTGGAGAAGATACGCAGTATTTT. Translated, it gives CASSLSAGGGEDTQYF.

The V and J genes are TRBV2 and TRBJ2-7; tentatively, D is TRBD1 (6 bases). V was cut by 7 bases and J by 5 bases, with 15 bases left in between. CDR3 length equals 13 residues. Germline CDR1 reads SNHLY; CDR2 reads FYNNEI. Here the CDR3 reads CASTPYRDHEQYF. The CDR3 DNA reads TGTGCCAGCACACCGTACAGGGACCACGAGCAGTACTTC.

The sample holds a few counts of this clone. The genes are TRBV4-1 and TRBJ1-3; D is ambiguous. This CDR3 comprises 17 residues. Trimming took 1 base from V and 0 from J, leaving 13 bases between them. CDR1 and CDR2 from the germline V gene are MGHRA and YSYEKL. CDR3 bases: TGCGCCAGCAGCCAAGTGGGAGTTATAGACTCTGGAAACACCATATATTTT. It encodes CASSQVGVIDSGNTIYF.

This rearrangement joins TRBV29-1 to TRBJ2-7; 9 bases map to TRBD1. The junction had 9 bases not matched to a gene; V was cut back by 5 bases and J by 7 bases. Per the germline V gene, CDR1 is SQVTM and CDR2 is ANQGSEA. There are 13 residues in the CDR3. CDR3 nucleotides: TGCAGCGTTTACGGGACAGGGACGGGGGAGCAGTACTTC. Its translation is CSVYGTGTGEQYF.

Only one count was recorded for this clone. The chain recombines TRBV29-1 with TRBJ1-1; perhaps TRBD1 as D (5 bases). Looked up from germline, CDR1 is SQVTM and CDR2 is ANQGSEA. V was cut by 3 bases and J by 10 bases, with 12 bases left in between. This CDR3 contains 11 residues. The DNA of the CDR3 is TGCAGCGTTGAGGGCGGGGGGGGAGCTTTCTTT. Its translation is CSVEGGGGAFF.

The chain uses TRBV4-3 and TRBJ2-7; tentative D call: TRBD1 (5 bases). V lost 0 bases to trimming and J lost 3 bases, with 12 bases between them. Germline-derived CDR1 and CDR2 are LGHNA and YSLEER. This CDR3 spans 15 amino acids. CDR3 nucleotides: TGCGCCAGCAGCCAAGATCACGGACACTACTACGAGCAGTACTTC. This gives the protein CASSQDHGHYYEQYF.

This clone has a handful of counts. Here the CDR3 reads CASSYSVLKASGGYTF. CDR3 DNA: TGTGCCAGCAGTTACTCGGTATTGAAGGCCTCGGGTGGCTACACCTTC. The V call is TRBV6-5, the J call TRBJ1-2, with D hard to call. From germline, CDR1 is MNHEY and CDR2 SVGAGI. The V end was cut by 0 bases, the J end by 7 bases, with 18 bases between. The CDR3 has 16 amino acids.

This clone appeared a single time. V and J are TRBV7-2 and TRBJ1-1; D is unresolved. Per the germline V gene, CDR1 is SGHTA and CDR2 is FQGNSA. V was cut by 4 bases and J by 1 base, with 7 bases left in between. CDR3 size: 13 residues. Here the CDR3 DNA reads TGTGCCAGCAGCTGGGGAGGGAACACTGAAGCTTTCTTT. This gives the protein CASSWGGNTEAFF.

This clone has more than one count but fewer than ten. As DNA, the CDR3 is TGTGCCAGCAGTGAAGTGTGGACAGGAGGTGCCACCATATATTTT. It specifies CASSEVWTGGATIYF. The chain recombines TRBV6-1 with TRBJ1-3; 7 nucleotides agree with TRBD1. There are 15 residues in the CDR3. V was pared by 1 base and J by 9 bases, with 9 bases of the junction left unmatched. The germline V gene has CDR1 MNHNS and CDR2 SASEGT.

A word on this clone: Mismatch with germline at one junction end may stem from a read error. J is TRBJ1-2 and V is TRBV2; 9 nucleotides align to TRBD1. The CDR3 length is 15 residues. Germline CDR1 reads SNHLY; CDR2 reads FYNNEI. CDR3 amino acids: CASSEAGQGNYGYTF. In nucleotides, the CDR3 is TGTGCCAGCAGCGAAGCGGGACAGGGAAACTATGGCTACACCTTC.